The TCR beta chain described here comes from a study of Ad26.COV2.S vaccination and SARS-CoV-2 variants. In this sample, this clone turned up once. Antigen: not known. Treatment reported: about 20 received Ad26.COV2.S at low or high dose, single or two shots; 5 received placebo; per-sample allocation not given. All samples were drawn on day 63, counting from the first vaccine or placebo injection. The ends were cut back, 4 bases at V and 0 bases at J, with 7 bases in the middle. The CDR3 extends over 14 amino acids. The germline V gene encodes CDR1 SNHLY and CDR2 FYNNEI. Notes on the study in general: Vaccine and placebo recipients had similar non-spike TCR breadth. Vaccinated individuals (as opposed to placebo recipients) had higher spike-specific TCR breadth.

Here immunoSEQ multiplex PCR was the method, and the copy in TCRdb shows in-frame clones only, minus some. The sample includes some 340,000 clones, 85% seen only once; the top ten take 2% to 2.5%. The origin of this receptor is a person between 18 and 60 years old who received the Ad26.COV2.S COVID-19 vaccine or a placebo. The chain recombines TRBV2 with TRBJ1-5; D not certain. The sample in question was peripheral blood, obtained in a trial of Ad26.COV2.S vaccine versus placebo. The chain's CDR3 is CASSGYYSNQPQHF. The DNA of the CDR3 is TGTGCCAGCAGTGGATATTATAGCAATCAGCCCCAGCATTTT.